The 19 T cell receptor beta chains presented below share a single source sample, sequenced in a study of PD-1 blockade in classical Hodgkin lymphoma. Regarding time point: cycle 4 day 1 (C4D1), after more than 5 weeks of nivolumab. Each patient experienced a relapse that followed autologous stem cell transplantation, and brentuximab vedotin exposure varied. TCRdb's copy holds only in-frame clones and misses some; the assay was immunoSEQ multiplex PCR. This sample has some 50,000 clones, with under 80% found just once. This specimen was peripheral blood mononuclear cells (PBMCs), taken before the fourth cycle of nivolumab. Receptors originate from a human donor with classical Hodgkin lymphoma.

The chain is built from TRBV9 and TRBJ2-2; D gene unclear. The CDR3 is 14 amino acids. Germline-derived CDR1 and CDR2 are SGDLS and YYNGEE. The germline V and J ends were trimmed by 0 bases and 4 bases, with 7 bases remaining between them. The CDR3 sequence is CASSVDGSTGELFF. CDR3 bases: TGTGCCAGCAGCGTAGACGGATCCACCGGGGAGCTGTTTTTT.

Written as DNA, the CDR3 is TGTGCCAGCAGTGCGGTAGGGGGCGATAATTCACCCCTCCACTTT. Residues: CASSAVGGDNSPLHF. The V call is TRBV2, the J call TRBJ1-6, with 7 nucleotides matching TRBD1. V trimming: 4 bases; J trimming: 5 bases; junction bases outside the gene matches: 5. The CDR3 covers 15 residues. Germline loops: CDR1 SNHLY, CDR2 FYNNEI.

The V call is TRBV27, the J call TRBJ2-1, with TRBD1 matching 9 bases. The CDR3 is made up of 16 amino acids. Germline-derived CDR1 and CDR2 are MNHEY and SMNVEV (reference sequence). J gave up 2 bases and V 6 bases, and 8 bases lay outside the gene matches. The CDR3 coding sequence is TGTGCCAGCAGGCTCGAGGGACAGGGCCCCTACAATGAGCAGTTCTTC. Translation gives CASRLEGQGPYNEQFF.

The V and J genes are TRBV6-6 and TRBJ2-2; D ambiguous. V lost 6 bases to trimming and J lost 4 bases, with 9 bases between them. The CDR3 contains 13 residues. Germline-derived CDR1 and CDR2 are MNHNY and SVGAGI (reference sequence). In DNA form, the CDR3 reads TGTGCCAGCAGCCTCATGGGCACCGGGGAGCTGTTTTTT. This codes for CASSLMGTGELFF.

This rearrangement joins TRBV20-1 to TRBJ2-3; possible D gene TRBD2, 5 bases. Germline-derived CDR1 and CDR2 are DFQATT and SNEGSKA (reference sequence). The CDR3 consists of 11 residues. The ends were cut back, 5 bases at V and 6 bases at J, with 9 bases in the middle. CDR3 amino acids: CSAFLADTQYF. CDR3 coding DNA: TGCAGTGCTTTTTTAGCGGATACGCAGTATTTT.

The chain couples TRBV2 to TRBJ2-7; 13 bases agree with TRBD2. With V trimmed by 8 bases and J by 1 base, 8 bases remained unmatched. This CDR3 is built from 16 residues. CDR1 and CDR2 (germline): SNHLY, FYNNEI. The CDR3 loop reads CASSRLAGGQSYEQYF. The CDR3 coding sequence is TGTGCCAGCTCGCGACTAGCGGGAGGCCAGTCCTACGAGCAGTACTTC.

The chain recombines TRBV28 with TRBJ2-5, with 8 bases matching TRBD1. V was pared by 4 bases and J by 7 bases, with 2 bases of the junction left unmatched. Germline assignment: CDR1 MDHEN and CDR2 SYDVKM. The length of the CDR3 is 12 residues. CDR3 DNA sequence: TGTGCCAGCAGTTCAGGGGGCGTGACCCAGTACTTC. This sequence encodes CASSSGGVTQYF. Based on the CDR3 plus reference TRBV28 and TRBJ2-5, the full variable domain is DVKVTQSSRYLVKRTGEKVFLECVQDMDHENMFWYRQDPGLGLRLIYFSYDVKMKEKGDIPEGYSVSREKKERFSLILESASTNQTSMYLCASSSGGVTQYFGPGTRLLVL.

The chain joins TRBV5-8 to TRBJ1-2; 10 bases align to TRBD1. The trim removed 1 base at V and 4 bases at J, leaving 7 bases unmatched. Looked up from germline, CDR1 is SGHTS and CDR2 is YDEGEE. The CDR3 sequence is 16 residues long. DNA for the CDR3: TGTGCCAGCAGCTTGTTAGGGACAGGGGAATTCTATGGCTACACCTTC. This encodes CASSLLGTGEFYGYTF.

The chain is built from TRBV4-3 and TRBJ2-2; 12 bases agree with TRBD2. The CDR3 has 18 amino acids. The V gene's germline CDR1 is LGHNA and CDR2 YSLEER. V dropped 2 bases and J dropped 5; count of bases not matched to a gene: 9. This CDR3 reads CASSQSLAGGLKTGELFF. The CDR3 DNA follows: TGCGCCAGCAGCCAATCCCTAGCGGGAGGGTTAAAAACCGGGGAGCTGTTTTTT.

This clone appeared a single time. This chain connects TRBV4-3 to TRBJ2-4, with 7 positions matching TRBD2. The V gene's germline CDR1 is LGHNA and CDR2 YSLEER. Trimming took 4 bases from V and 3 from J; bases not matched to a gene: 15. The length of the CDR3 is 18 residues. Here the CDR3 reads CASSPGVRESPYKNIQYF. The CDR3, as DNA: TGCGCCAGCAGCCCAGGTGTGCGGGAGAGTCCCTACAAAAACATTCAGTACTTC.

This chain connects TRBV5-6 to TRBJ1-1, with TRBD1 matching over 9 bases. The CDR3 has 15 residues. Germline V lookup: CDR1 SGHDT, CDR2 YYEEEE. The V segment lost 5 bases and the J segment 5 bases; nucleotides outside the gene matches: 10. CDR3 nucleotide sequence: TGTGCCAGCAGGTCGGTACAGGGGGCATGGACTGAAGCTTTCTTT. Its translation is CASRSVQGAWTEAFF.

The chain links TRBV29-1 to TRBJ1-2; 7 positions match TRBD1. V shed 8 bases and J 5 bases; nucleotides not matched to a gene: 8. The CDR3 covers 12 residues. Germline V gives CDR1 SQVTM, CDR2 ANQGSEA. The CDR3: CSSLTGVYGYTF. In DNA form, the CDR3 reads TGCAGCTCCTTAACAGGGGTTTATGGCTACACCTTC.

The table lists this clone with many counts. This CDR3 reads CASSYAGLAGGEQYF. In nucleotides, the CDR3 is TGTGCCAGCAGTTACGCAGGACTAGCGGGGGGCGAGCAGTACTTC. The chain uses TRBV6-6 and TRBJ2-7; 14 nucleotides match TRBD2. CDR1 and CDR2 (germline): MNHNY, SVGAGI (reference sequence). This CDR3 has 15 amino acids. V lost 2 bases, J lost 6 bases, and 3 bases stayed unmatched.

This chain links TRBV7-6 with TRBJ2-1, with 9 bases fitting TRBD2. The germline gives CDR1 SGHVS, CDR2 FNYEAQ. V gave up 0 bases and J gave up 8 bases; unmatched junction bases: 8. There are 16 residues in the CDR3. As DNA, the CDR3 is TGTGCCAGCAGCTTAGCAACGACTAGCGGCAGGGATGAGCAGTTCTTC. This gives the protein CASSLATTSGRDEQFF.

This clone was counted between two and nine times. This rearrangement joins TRBV21-1 to TRBJ1-1. TRBV21-1 is a listed pseudogene. The CDR3 consists of 13 residues. The CDR3 DNA is TGTGCCAGCACACCGGGGGGGTACACTGAAGCTTTCTTT. This codes for CASTPGGYTEAFF.

This chain uses TRBV5-5 with TRBJ1-5; the match to TRBD1 covers 8 bases. CDR1 is SGHKS and CDR2 is YYEKEE in the germline V gene (reference sequence). The CDR3 runs to 14 residues. After removal of 4 bases from V and 4 bases from J, the junction contained 4 bases not matched to a gene. The CDR3 nucleotides read TGTGCCAGCAGCAGGGGACAGGATAATCAGCCCCAGCATTTT. It translates to CASSRGQDNQPQHF.

The V call is TRBV4-1, the J call TRBJ2-5; D ambiguous. The J call may be faulty, since TRBJ2-7 better matches the DNA end. This CDR3 contains 15 residues. The germline V gene encodes CDR1 MGHRA and CDR2 YSYEKL. CDR3 in amino acids: CASSQEEVSSYEQYF. CDR3 sequence (DNA): TGCGCCAGCAGCCAAGAAGAGGTCAGCTCCTACGAGCAGTACTTC.

This chain's CDR3 is CASSSGTSGAHSYEQYF. In DNA form, the CDR3 reads TGTGCCAGCTCATCAGGGACTAGCGGGGCGCACTCCTACGAGCAGTACTTC. This chain connects TRBV18 to TRBJ2-7, with TRBD2 matching 13 bases. The CDR3 runs 17 residues. J gave up 0 bases and V 5 bases, and 7 bases lay outside the gene matches. CDR1 and CDR2 (germline): KGHSH, LQKENI.

V is TRBV15 and J is TRBJ1-5, with D uncertain. In germline, CDR1 is LNHNV, CDR2 YYDKDF (reference sequence). The germline V and J ends were trimmed by 1 base and 0 bases, with 10 bases remaining between them. There are 16 residues in the CDR3. CDR3 sequence: CATSRARSSSNQPQHF. In nucleotides, the CDR3 is TGTGCCACCAGCAGAGCTCGGAGTTCTAGCAATCAGCCCCAGCATTTT. Variable domain in full (rest from reference TRBV15 and TRBJ1-5): DAMVIQNPRYQVTQFGKPVTLSCSQTLNHNVMYWYQQKSSQAPKLLFHYYDKDFNNEADTPDNFQSRRPNTSFCFLDIRSPGLGDTAMYLCATSRARSSSNQPQHFGDGTRLSIL.